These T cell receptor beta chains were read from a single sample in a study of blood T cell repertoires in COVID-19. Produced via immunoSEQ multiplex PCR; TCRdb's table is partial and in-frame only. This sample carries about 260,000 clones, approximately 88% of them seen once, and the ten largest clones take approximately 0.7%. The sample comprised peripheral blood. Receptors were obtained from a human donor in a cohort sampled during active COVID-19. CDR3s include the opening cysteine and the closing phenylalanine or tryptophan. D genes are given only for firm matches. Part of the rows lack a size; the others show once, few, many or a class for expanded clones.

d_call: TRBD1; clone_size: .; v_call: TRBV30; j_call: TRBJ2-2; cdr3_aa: CAWRPRDRATGELFF; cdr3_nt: TGTGCCTGGAGGCCGAGGGACAGGGCGACCGGGGAGCTGTTTTTT
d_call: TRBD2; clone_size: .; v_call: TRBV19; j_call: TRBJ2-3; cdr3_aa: CASSSGGLAGWVSSTDTQYF; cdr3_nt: TGTGCCAGTAGTAGTGGGGGACTAGCGGGATGGGTCTCTAGCACAGATACGCAGTATTTT
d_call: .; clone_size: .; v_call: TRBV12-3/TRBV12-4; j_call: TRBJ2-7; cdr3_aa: CASSNRVAEQYF; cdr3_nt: TGTGCCAGCAGCAACAGGGTTGCCGAGCAGTACTTC
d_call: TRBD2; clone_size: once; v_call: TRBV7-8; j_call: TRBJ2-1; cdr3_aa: CASSLVAGGGANEQFF; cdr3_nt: TGTGCCAGCAGCTTAGTGGCGGGAGGGGGGGCTAATGAGCAGTTCTTC
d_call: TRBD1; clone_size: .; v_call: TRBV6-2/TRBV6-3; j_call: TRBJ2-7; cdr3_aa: CASSILGQGESEQYF; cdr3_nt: TGTGCCAGCAGTATACTGGGACAGGGTGAATCCGAGCAGTACTTC
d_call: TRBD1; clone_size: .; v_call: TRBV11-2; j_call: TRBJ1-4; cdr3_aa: CASSFDGTGLNEKLFF; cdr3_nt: TGTGCCAGCAGCTTCGACGGGACAGGGTTGAATGAAAAACTGTTTTTT
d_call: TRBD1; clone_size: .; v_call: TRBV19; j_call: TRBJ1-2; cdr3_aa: CASGRDRWDGYTF; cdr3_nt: TGTGCCAGTGGCCGGGACAGATGGGATGGCTACACCTTC
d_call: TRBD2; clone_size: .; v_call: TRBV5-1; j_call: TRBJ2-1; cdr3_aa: CASSFREGNEQFF; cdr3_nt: TGCGCCAGCAGCTTTCGGGAGGGCAATGAGCAGTTCTTC
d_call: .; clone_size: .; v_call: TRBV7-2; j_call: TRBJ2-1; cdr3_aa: CASSLVRGALDEQFF; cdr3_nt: TGTGCCAGCAGCTTAGTTCGGGGGGCCTTGGATGAGCAGTTCTTC
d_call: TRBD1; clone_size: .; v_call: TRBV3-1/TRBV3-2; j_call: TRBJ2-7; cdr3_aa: CASSQGTGSSEQYF; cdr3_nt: TGTGCCAGCAGCCAAGGGACAGGGAGTTCCGAGCAGTACTTC
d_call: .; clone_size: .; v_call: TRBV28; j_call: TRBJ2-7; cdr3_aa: CASSSQAKPVFEQYF; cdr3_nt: TGTGCCAGCAGTTCCCAGGCGAAACCCGTTTTCGAGCAGTACTTC
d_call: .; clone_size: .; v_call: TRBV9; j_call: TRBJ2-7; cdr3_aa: CASSVAWAGYEQYF; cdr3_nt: TGTGCCAGCAGCGTAGCTTGGGCAGGGTACGAGCAGTACTTC
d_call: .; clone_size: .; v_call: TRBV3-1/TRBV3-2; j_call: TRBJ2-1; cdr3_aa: CASSQPGRGEQFF; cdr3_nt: TGTGCCAGCAGCCAACCCGGGCGGGGTGAGCAGTTCTTC
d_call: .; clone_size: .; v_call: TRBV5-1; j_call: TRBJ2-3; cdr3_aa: CASSSGMSHSTDTQYF; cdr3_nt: TGCGCCAGCAGCTCGGGGATGTCACACAGCACAGATACGCAGTATTTT
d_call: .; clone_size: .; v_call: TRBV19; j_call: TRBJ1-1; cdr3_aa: CASSIGAGENTEAFF; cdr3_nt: TGTGCCAGTAGTATAGGGGCGGGGGAGAACACTGAAGCTTTCTTT
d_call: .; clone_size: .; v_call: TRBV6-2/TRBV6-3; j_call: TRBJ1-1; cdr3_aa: CASSRGSGPNTEAFF; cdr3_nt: TGTGCCAGCAGTAGGGGATCTGGGCCTAACACTGAAGCTTTCTTT
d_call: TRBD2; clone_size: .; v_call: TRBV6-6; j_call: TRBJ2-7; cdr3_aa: CASSRGTSGHSSYEQYF; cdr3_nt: TGTGCCAGCAGTCGCGGGACTAGCGGCCACAGCTCCTACGAGCAGTACTTC
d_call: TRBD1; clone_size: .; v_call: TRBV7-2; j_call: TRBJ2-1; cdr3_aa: CASSLARQGIYNEQFF; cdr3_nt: TGTGCCAGCAGCTTAGCCCGACAGGGGATCTACAATGAGCAGTTCTTC
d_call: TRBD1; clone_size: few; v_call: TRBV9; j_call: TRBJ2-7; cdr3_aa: CASSGTGQVSEQYF; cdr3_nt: TGTGCCAGCAGCGGGACGGGACAGGTCTCCGAGCAGTACTTC
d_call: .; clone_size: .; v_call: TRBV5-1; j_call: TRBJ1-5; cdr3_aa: CASSTNPGVSNQPQHF; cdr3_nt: TGCGCCAGCAGCACAAACCCGGGGGTCAGCAATCAGCCCCAGCATTTT
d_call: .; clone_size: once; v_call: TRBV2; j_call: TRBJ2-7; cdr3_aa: CASSAGQPYEQYF; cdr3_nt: TGTGCCAGCAGTGCCGGACAGCCCTACGAGCAGTACTTC
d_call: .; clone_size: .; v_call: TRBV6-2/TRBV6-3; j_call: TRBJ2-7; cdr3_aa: CASSTLRDSPYEQYF; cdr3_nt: TGTGCCAGCAGTACTCTCCGTGACAGCCCCTACGAGCAGTACTTC
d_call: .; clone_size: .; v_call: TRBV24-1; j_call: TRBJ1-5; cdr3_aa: CATSEIDRANQPQHF; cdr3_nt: TGTGCCACCAGTGAAATAGACAGAGCCAATCAGCCCCAGCATTTT
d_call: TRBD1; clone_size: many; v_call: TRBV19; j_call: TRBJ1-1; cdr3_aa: CASASRTGGTEAFF; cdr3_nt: TGTGCCAGCGCCTCCAGGACAGGGGGAACTGAAGCTTTCTTT
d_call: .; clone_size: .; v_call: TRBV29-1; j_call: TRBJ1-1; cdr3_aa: CSGQTGNTEAFF; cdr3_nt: TGCAGCGGGCAGACAGGGAACACTGAAGCTTTCTTT
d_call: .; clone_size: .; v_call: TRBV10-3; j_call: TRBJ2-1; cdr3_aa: CAIRRINEQFF; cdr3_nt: TGTGCCATTAGGAGGATCAATGAGCAGTTCTTC
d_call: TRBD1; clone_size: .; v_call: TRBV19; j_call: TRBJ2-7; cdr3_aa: CASSRGPGTGHEQYF; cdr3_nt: TGTGCCAGTAGTAGGGGTCCCGGGACAGGGCACGAGCAGTACTTC
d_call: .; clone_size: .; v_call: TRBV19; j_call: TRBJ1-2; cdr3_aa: CASRDEARPLPTYGYTF; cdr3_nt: TGTGCCAGTCGAGATGAGGCCCGACCCTTACCCACCTATGGCTACACCTTC
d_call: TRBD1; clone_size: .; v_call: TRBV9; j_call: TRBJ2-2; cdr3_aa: CASSVRTGLFGELFF; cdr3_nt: TGTGCCAGCAGCGTGCGGACAGGATTATTCGGGGAGCTGTTTTTT
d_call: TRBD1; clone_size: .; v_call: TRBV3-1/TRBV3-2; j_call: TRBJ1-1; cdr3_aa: CASSQGDRGSEAFF; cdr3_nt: TGTGCCAGCAGCCAAGGTGACAGGGGAAGTGAAGCTTTCTTT
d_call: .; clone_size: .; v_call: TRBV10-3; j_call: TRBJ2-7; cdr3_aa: CATHPTDPTRDEQYF; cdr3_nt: TGTGCCACCCACCCGACAGACCCCACGCGCGACGAGCAGTACTTC
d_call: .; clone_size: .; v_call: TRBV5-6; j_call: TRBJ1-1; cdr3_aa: CATGNRYTEAFF; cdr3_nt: TGTGCCACCGGAAACAGGTACACTGAAGCTTTCTTT
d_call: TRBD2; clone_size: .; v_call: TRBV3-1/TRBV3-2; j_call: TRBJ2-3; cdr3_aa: CASSPPAGGRDTQYF; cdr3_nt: TGTGCCAGCAGCCCCCCAGCGGGAGGTAGAGATACGCAGTATTTT
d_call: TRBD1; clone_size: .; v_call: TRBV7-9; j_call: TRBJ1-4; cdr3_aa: CASSFIGGEIEKLFF; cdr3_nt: TGTGCCAGCAGCTTCATAGGGGGCGAGATTGAAAAACTGTTTTTT
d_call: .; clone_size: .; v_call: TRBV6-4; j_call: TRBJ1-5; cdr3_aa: CASSELYSNQPQHF; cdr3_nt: TGTGCCAGCAGTGAACTGTATAGCAATCAGCCCCAGCATTTT
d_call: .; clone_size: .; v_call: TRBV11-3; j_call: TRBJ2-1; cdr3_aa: CASSGGGAGGDEQFF; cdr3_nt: TGTGCCAGCAGCGGAGGGGGCGCCGGGGGTGATGAGCAGTTCTTC
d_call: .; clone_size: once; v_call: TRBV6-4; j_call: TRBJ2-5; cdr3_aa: CASSVLRDLETQYF; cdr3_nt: TGTGCCAGCAGCGTTTTGAGAGATCTGGAGACCCAGTACTTC
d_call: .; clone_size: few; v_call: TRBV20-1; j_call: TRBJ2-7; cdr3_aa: CSAAGPYEQYF; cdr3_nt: TGCAGTGCCGCGGGCCCCTACGAGCAGTACTTC
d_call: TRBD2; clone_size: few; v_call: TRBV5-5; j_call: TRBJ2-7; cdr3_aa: CASRVEASGYEQYF; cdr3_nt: TGTGCCAGCCGAGTTGAGGCTAGCGGGTACGAGCAGTACTTC
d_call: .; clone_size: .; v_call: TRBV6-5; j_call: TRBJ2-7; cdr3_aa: CASSYSSREQYF; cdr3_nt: TGTGCCAGCAGTTACTCGTCCCGCGAGCAGTACTTC
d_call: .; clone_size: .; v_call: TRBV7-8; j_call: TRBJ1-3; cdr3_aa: CASSLTSGHGNTIYF; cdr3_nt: TGTGCCAGCAGCTTAACGTCAGGGCATGGAAACACCATATATTTT
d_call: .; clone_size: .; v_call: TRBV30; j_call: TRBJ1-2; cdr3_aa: CAWRTGGGGYTF; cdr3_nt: TGTGCCTGGAGGACCGGCGGGGGGGGCTACACCTTC
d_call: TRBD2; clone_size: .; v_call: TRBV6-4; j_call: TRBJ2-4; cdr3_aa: CASSPGGILQNIQYF; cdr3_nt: TGTGCCAGCAGTCCCGGGGGGATCCTTCAAAACATTCAGTACTTC
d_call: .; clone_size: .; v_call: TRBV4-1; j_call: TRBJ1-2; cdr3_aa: CASSQGGLGGYTF; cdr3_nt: TGCGCCAGCAGCCAAGGGGGGCTGGGTGGCTACACCTTC
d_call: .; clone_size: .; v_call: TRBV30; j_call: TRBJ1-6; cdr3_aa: CAWSGRGGDSPLHF; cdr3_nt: TGTGCCTGGAGTGGGAGGGGAGGGGATTCACCCCTCCACTTT
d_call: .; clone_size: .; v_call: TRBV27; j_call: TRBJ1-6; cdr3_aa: CASSQRHTVLTFSPLHF; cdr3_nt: TGTGCCAGCAGTCAACGCCACACTGTACTAACCTTTTCACCCCTCCACTTT
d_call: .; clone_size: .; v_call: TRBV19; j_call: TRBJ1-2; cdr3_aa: CASSRGRVAGYTF; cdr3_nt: TGTGCCAGTAGTAGGGGGCGCGTAGCCGGCTACACCTTC
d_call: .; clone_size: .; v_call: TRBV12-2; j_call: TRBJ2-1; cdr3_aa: CASRFDRGPYNEQFF; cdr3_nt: TGTGCAAGTCGCTTCGACAGGGGGCCTTACAATGAGCAGTTCTTC
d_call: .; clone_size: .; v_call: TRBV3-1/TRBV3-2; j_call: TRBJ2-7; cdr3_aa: CASSQAVRGRLNYEQYF; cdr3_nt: TGTGCCAGCAGCCAAGCGGTACGAGGGAGGCTGAACTACGAGCAGTACTTC
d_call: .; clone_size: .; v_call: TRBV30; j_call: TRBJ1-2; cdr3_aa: CAWTLGGGRGISGYTF; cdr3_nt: TGTGCCTGGACTTTAGGGGGGGGCAGGGGAATAAGTGGCTACACCTTC
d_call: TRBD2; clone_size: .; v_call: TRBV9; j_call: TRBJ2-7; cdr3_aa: CASSVELAGVLSEQYF; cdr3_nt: TGTGCCAGCAGCGTAGAACTAGCGGGAGTATTGAGCGAGCAGTACTTC
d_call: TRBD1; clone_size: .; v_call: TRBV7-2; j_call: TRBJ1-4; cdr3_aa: CASSLAEQGYEKLFF; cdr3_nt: TGTGCCAGCAGCTTAGCGGAACAGGGGTATGAAAAACTGTTTTTT
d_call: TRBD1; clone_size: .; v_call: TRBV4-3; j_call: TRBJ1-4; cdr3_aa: CASSPRGTGVNEKLFF; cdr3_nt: TGCGCCAGCAGCCCCCGAGGGACAGGGGTGAATGAAAAACTGTTTTTT
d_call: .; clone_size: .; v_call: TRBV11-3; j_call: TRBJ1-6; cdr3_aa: CASSLGQENSPLHF; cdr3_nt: TGTGCCAGCAGCTTAGGACAGGAAAATTCACCCCTCCACTTT